The count of the clone carrying this TCR beta chain is one. This specimen belongs to a study of cytomegalovirus exposure and HLA in healthy donors. Study-level background: Out of 180 million or so T cells, an earlier analysis found fewer than 140 million unique TCR beta sequences in total.

Primers included in the PCR were 60 Vbeta and 13 Jbeta primers. Generated by immunoSEQ multiplex PCR, the TCRdb table keeps only in-frame clones and is missing some. In the table there are under 200,000 clones, 77% of which are singletons. With V trimmed by 9 bases and J by 0 bases, 4 bases remained unmatched. The germline V gene has CDR1 MNHNS and CDR2 SASEGT. The CDR3 runs to 14 residues. While unrecorded immune exposures were likely, the donors were nominally healthy when sampled. The sequencing input was PBMCs. This sequence joins TRBV6-1 and TRBJ1-4; 7 nucleotides line up with TRBD1. The clonotype was recovered from a woman aged 40 to 50 in good health and CMV-seropositive. CDR3 bases: TGTGCCAGTGGCGGACAGGCAACTAATGAAAAACTGTTTTTT. Translating it yields CASGGQATNEKLFF.